The rows below give T cell receptor beta chains drawn from one sample of a study of graft-versus-host responses after intestinal transplantation. Repertoires were generated with immunoSEQ multiplex PCR, while TCRdb's copy carries only in-frame clones and drops some. Of about 90,000 clones detected, approximately 94% appear once; the ten largest clones hold about 0.2%. For these receptors, no antigen is known. The input for sequencing was unstimulated CD4+ T cells sorted from spleen or lymph node cells, taken before transplant. The receptors were sampled from a human donor who was the organ donor for an intestinal transplant. Each CDR3 is given with its conserved first and last residue. The D gene is left open where the match is weak. Size is omitted from some rows. Given values are once, few, many or a class for expanded clones.

v_gene	d_gene	j_gene	abundance	CDR3nt	CDR3aa
TRBV29-1	-	TRBJ2-6	once	TGCAGCGTAGAGGAGAATGGGGCCAACGTCCTGACTTTC	CSVEENGANVLTF
TRBV5-1	-	TRBJ1-6	-	TGCGCCAGCAGCTTGGCGAAAAGCTCCTATAATTCACCCCTCCACTTT	CASSLAKSSYNSPLHF
TRBV19	TRBD1	TRBJ1-5	-	TGTGCCAGTAGTACGATCCGGGACAGGGTGGTGCAGCCCCAGCATTTT	CASSTIRDRVVQPQHF
TRBV7-9	TRBD2	TRBJ2-5	-	TGTGCCAGCAGCTTAGCGCTCGGACTAGCATCGGGGACCCAGTACTTC	CASSLALGLASGTQYF
TRBV19	TRBD2	TRBJ2-5	-	TGTGCCAGTAGTATCCTAAAGACTAGCGGTGGAGAGACCCAGTACTTC	CASSILKTSGGETQYF
TRBV19	TRBD1	TRBJ1-2	-	TGTGCCAGTAGTGGAAGACAGGGGCATGGCTACACCTTC	CASSGRQGHGYTF
TRBV2	-	TRBJ1-2	-	TGTGCCAGCAGTGTAACTGGGGAGGGCTACACCTTC	CASSVTGEGYTF
TRBV5-1	-	TRBJ1-1	-	TGCGCCAGCAGCTTGCTCAGTGTATCGAACACTGAAGCTTTCTTT	CASSLLSVSNTEAFF
TRBV28	-	TRBJ2-7	-	TGTGCCAGCAGTTTGGGTTATTCCTACGAGCAGTACTTC	CASSLGYSYEQYF
TRBV4-2	TRBD1	TRBJ2-7	-	TGTGCCAGCAGCCAAGATCGGGACAGGGTTTACGAGCAGTACTTC	CASSQDRDRVYEQYF
TRBV5-1	-	TRBJ2-3	-	TGCGCCAGCGCCCATAGTGGCACAGATACGCAGTATTTT	CASAHSGTDTQYF
TRBV6-1	TRBD2	TRBJ2-5	-	TGTGCCAGCAGAGCGGGGGCAGGGGAGACCCAGTACTTC	CASRAGAGETQYF
TRBV6-6	-	TRBJ1-1	-	TGTGCCAGCAGTTACTCTCCCTCCGGTTGGACTGAAGCTTTCTTT	CASSYSPSGWTEAFF
TRBV5-1	TRBD1	TRBJ1-3	-	TGCGCCAGCAGCTTGGAGCCCAGGACAGGGAGGTCTGGAAACACCATATATTTT	CASSLEPRTGRSGNTIYF
TRBV28	-	TRBJ1-2	-	TGTGCCAGCAGTTTATCGGGGGGAGATTATGGCTACACCTTC	CASSLSGGDYGYTF
TRBV19	TRBD2	TRBJ2-1	-	TGTGCCAGTACCTGGACTAGCGGGGTTCTCAATGAGCAGTTCTTC	CASTWTSGVLNEQFF
TRBV19	TRBD1	TRBJ1-6	-	TGTGCCAGTAGTACAGGGGGCTTTAATTCACCCCTCCACTTT	CASSTGGFNSPLHF
TRBV7-9	-	TRBJ1-2	-	TGTGCCAGCAGCCCAGGGACCCGCTATGGCTACACCTTC	CASSPGTRYGYTF
TRBV12-5	-	TRBJ2-7	-	TGTGCTAGTGGTGTAGCTTTCGAGCAGTACTTC	CASGVAFEQYF
TRBV5-4	TRBD1	TRBJ1-3	once	TGTGCCAGCAGCTCCCCGCAGGGGGGCTCTGGAAACACCATATATTTT	CASSSPQGGSGNTIYF
TRBV28	TRBD1	TRBJ1-1	-	TGTGCCAGCAGTCCAGTTTCCGGGACAGGTCTTGGAGGGAACACTGAAGCTTTCTTT	CASSPVSGTGLGGNTEAFF
TRBV12-5	TRBD2	TRBJ2-1	-	TGTGCTAGTGGTTTCGGACTAGCGGGGCCCGATAGCTCCTACAATGAGCAGTTCTTC	CASGFGLAGPDSSYNEQFF
TRBV6-6	-	TRBJ1-5	once	TGTGCCAGCAGTTACTCCGCGGGGCTGGGCAATCAGCCCCAGCATTTT	CASSYSAGLGNQPQHF
TRBV10-3	TRBD1	TRBJ1-2	-	TGTGCCATCAATACGGGACAGGGGAACTATGGCTACACCTTC	CAINTGQGNYGYTF
TRBV6-1	-	TRBJ1-1	-	TGTGCCAGCACTCGATACAGGGACATGAACACTGAAGCTTTCTTT	CASTRYRDMNTEAFF
TRBV30	-	TRBJ1-5	-	TGTGCCTGGAGTGCCGTTATAGCAAATCAGCCCCAGCATTTT	CAWSAVIANQPQHF
TRBV7-9	-	TRBJ1-5	-	TGTGCCAGCAGCCCCGGAGGGTCCGGCAATCAGCCCCAGCATTTT	CASSPGGSGNQPQHF
TRBV5-1	-	TRBJ2-7	-	TGCGCCAGCAGCCGGGACAACTACGAGCAGTACTTC	CASSRDNYEQYF
TRBV28	TRBD2	TRBJ2-4	-	TGTGCCAGCAGTTTATTTAGCCGACTAGCGGGGTACGTCGACATTCAGTACTTC	CASSLFSRLAGYVDIQYF